The rows below give T cell receptor beta chains drawn from one sample of a study of identical twins. TCRdb reprocessed the 5' RACE reads with MiXCR, giving one entry per CDR3 protein. The table records under 250,000 distinct CDR3 sequences, about 13% of them present only once. These data were also reused for a study on yellow fever vaccine responses in identical twins.

Sequenced: memory (CD45RO+) T cells sorted from blood. The receptor source for this set is a woman between 18 and 29 years old in good health. The CDR3 runs from the conserved cysteine through the conserved F or W. The D gene is left open where the match is weak. Size values are once, few and many counts, or a class for expanded clones, and some rows have none.

V gene	J gene	D gene	clone size	CDR3 protein	CDR3 DNA
TRBV3-1	TRBJ2-1	NA	NA	CASSPAALSYNEQFF	TGTGCCAGCAGCCCCGCAGCACTGTCATACAATGAGCAGTTCTTC
TRBV7-2	TRBJ2-5	TRBD2	many	CASSLSGGASQETQYF	TGTGCCAGCAGCTTATCGGGGGGGGCTAGTCAAGAGACCCAGTACTTC
TRBV7-2	TRBJ2-2	TRBD2	few	CASSPLSGGSNTGELFF	TGTGCCAGCAGCCCTCTTAGCGGGGGGTCAAACACCGGGGAGCTGTTTTTT
TRBV7-2	TRBJ2-1	NA	NA	CASSLERLLGVGEQFF	TGTGCCAGCAGCTTAGAACGATTGCTTGGGGTCGGTGAGCAGTTCTTC
TRBV5-5	TRBJ2-3	TRBD1	few	CASSAADRVSDTQYF	TGTGCCAGCAGCGCAGCCGACAGGGTTTCGGATACGCAGTATTTT
TRBV27	TRBJ1-2	NA	few	CASRPTITDGYTF	TGTGCCAGCAGACCGACAATAACGGATGGCTACACCTTC
TRBV3-1	TRBJ2-5	TRBD2	NA	CASSRRLAGGPRETQYF	TGTGCCAGCAGCCGACGACTAGCGGGGGGGCCGCGAGAGACCCAGTACTTC
TRBV12-3/TRBV12-4	TRBJ1-2	NA	few	CASSSIREYTF	TGTGCCAGCAGTTCCATTAGGGAGTACACCTTC
TRBV20-1	TRBJ2-3	TRBD2	NA	CCARALAGAFTDTQYF	TGCTGTGCTAGGGCACTAGCGGGGGCCTTCACAGATACGCAGTATTTT
TRBV20-1	TRBJ2-1	NA	NA	CSARPGLLYNEQFF	TGCAGTGCTAGACCGGGACTCCTCTACAATGAGCAGTTCTTC
TRBV6-1	TRBJ2-7	TRBD1	few	CASSLNRGFYEQYF	TGTGCCAGCAGCCTCAACAGGGGGTTCTACGAGCAGTACTTC
TRBV3-1	TRBJ2-1	TRBD2	few	CASSRTSGRNEQFF	TGTGCCAGCAGCAGGACTAGCGGGCGGAATGAGCAGTTCTTC
TRBV5-6	TRBJ2-5	NA	few	CASSLPANQYQETQYF	TGTGCCAGCAGCTTACCGGCTAATCAGTACCAAGAGACCCAGTACTTC